A single TCR beta chain is shown here with its context. The CDR3 runs 15 residues. Germline CDR1 GTSNPN, CDR2 SVGIG (reference sequence). Trimming removed 1 base from V and 3 bases from J, with 14 bases in between. This sample was taken from a study of STAT5B mutations in CD4+ large granular lymphocyte leukemia. Sequencing was at survey level. The data were produced by immunoSEQ multiplex PCR, yet TCRdb's version contains in-frame clones alone and is incomplete. The sample shows 4,300 or so clones, 76% of them seen only once. The specimen was PBMCs. The rearrangement uses TRBV30 and TRBJ2-3; TRBD1 or TRBD2 may be the D gene (5 bases each). The sequence came from a man in his sixties or seventies with CD4+ T-cell large granular lymphocyte leukemia. The CDR3 bases are TGTGCCTGGAGTGACGAGGGGACGGGTACAGATACGCAGTATTTT. Its protein is CAWSDEGTGTDTQYF.